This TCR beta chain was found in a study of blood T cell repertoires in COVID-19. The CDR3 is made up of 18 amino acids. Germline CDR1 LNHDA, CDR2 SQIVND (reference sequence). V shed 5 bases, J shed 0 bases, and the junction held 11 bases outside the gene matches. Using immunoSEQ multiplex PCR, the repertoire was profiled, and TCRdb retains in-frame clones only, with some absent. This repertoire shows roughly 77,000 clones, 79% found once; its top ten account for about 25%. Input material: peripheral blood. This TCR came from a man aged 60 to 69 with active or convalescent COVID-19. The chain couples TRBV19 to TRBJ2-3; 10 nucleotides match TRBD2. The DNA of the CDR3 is TGTGCCAGTAGTTCCCGACTAGCGGGCTTTACTAGCACAGATACGCAGTATTTT. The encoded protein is CASSSRLAGFTSTDTQYF.